These 27 T cell receptor beta chains came from one sample sequenced in a study of tumor and adjacent non-tumor tissue in lung cancer. RNA was extracted from bulk tissue without any cell sorting. A modified ARM-PCR protocol with three rounds of nested PCR amplified TCRbeta. Each CDR3 protein gets one entry after TCRdb re-called the multiplex PCR reads with MiXCR. The repertoire consists of about 68,000 distinct CDR3 sequences, with roughly three fifths occurring once and the leading ten covering 20% to 25%. Sequenced input: lung tumor tissue. The source is a man aged 50 to 60 with non-small cell lung cancer.

As for this clonotype: Relative to the germline gene, one junction end is altered; a read error may explain this. This chain joins TRBV28 and TRBJ2-7; the D gene is possibly TRBD2 (5 bases). Germline values: CDR1 MDHEN, CDR2 SYDVKM. The CDR3 contains 14 residues. CDR3 residues: CAGSTTLGNYEQYF. CDR3 coding DNA: TGTGCCGGCAGTACCACACTAGGGAACTACGAGCAGTACTTC.

The chain joins TRBV19 to TRBJ1-1, with a tentative D call TRBD1 (5 bases). Germline assignment: CDR1 LNHDA and CDR2 SQIVND (reference sequence). The CDR3 sequence is 15 residues long. The V end was cut by 7 bases, the J end by 0 bases, with 15 bases between. CDR3 protein: CASTREGFMNTEAFF. Written as DNA, the CDR3 is TGTGCCAGTACCCGGGAGGGGTTTATGAACACTGAAGCTTTCTTT.

This clonotype was observed many times. This rearrangement joins TRBV7-8 to TRBJ2-2, with 14 positions matching TRBD2. This CDR3 has 18 amino acids. Looked up from germline, CDR1 is SGHVS and CDR2 is FQNEAQ. V gave up 2 bases and J gave up 5 bases; unmatched junction bases: 7. This chain's CDR3 is CASSLRLAGGPRTGELFF. In nucleotides, the CDR3 is TGTGCCAGCAGCTTAAGACTAGCGGGAGGGCCGCGGACCGGGGAGCTGTTTTTT. The whole variable domain, filled in from reference TRBV7-8 and TRBJ2-2, reads GAGVSQSPRYKVAKRGQDVALRCDPISGHVSLFWYQQALGQGPEFLTYFQNEAQLDKSGLPSDRFFAERPEGSVSTLKIQRTQQEDSAVYLCASSLRLAGGPRTGELFFGEGSRLTVL.

This clonotype showed up many times. V is TRBV6-1 and J is TRBJ2-1; tentative D call: TRBD2 (5 bases). Germline loops: CDR1 MNHNS, CDR2 SASEGT. This CDR3 is 11 amino acids long. V was trimmed by 11 bases and J by 6 bases, leaving 11 bases between them. CDR3 region: CASGSGNEQFF. The CDR3 DNA is TGTGCCTCAGGCAGCGGCAATGAGCAGTTCTTC.

The V call is TRBV2, the J call TRBJ1-2; TRBD1 matches at 9 bases. This CDR3 is 14 amino acids long. CDR1 is SNHLY, CDR2 FYNNEI, per germline. V was clipped by 8 bases and J by 7 bases; unmatched bases: 11. The CDR3 loop is CASGALGTGIGYTF. The CDR3 nucleotides are TGTGCCAGCGGTGCTCTGGGGACAGGGATTGGCTACACCTTC. Full variable domain (rest looked up from reference TRBV2 and TRBJ1-2): EPEVTQTPSHQVTQMGQEVILRCVPISNHLYFYWYRQILGQKVEFLVSFYNNEISEKSEIFDDQFSVERPDGSNFTLKIRSTKLEDSAMYFCASGALGTGIGYTFGSGTRLTVV.

As for this clonotype: The junction and the germline gene differ at one end; a read error may be behind it. The chain uses TRBV11-3 and TRBJ2-3, with 10 bases lining up with TRBD2. This CDR3 region has 18 residues. CDR1 SGHNT and CDR2 YENEEA come from the germline V gene. CDR3 loop: CTSSPGTSVRPSTDTQYF. In DNA form, the CDR3 reads TGTACCAGCAGCCCCGGGACTAGCGTGAGACCTAGTACAGATACGCAGTATTTT.

Comment on this clonotype: A junction boundary mismatches the germline segment, possibly from a read error. This chain uses TRBV5-1 with TRBJ1-1, with no clear D. This CDR3 is 14 amino acids long. The germline V gene encodes CDR1 SGHRS and CDR2 YFSETQ. The chain's CDR3 is CAGSLGNMNTEAFF. The CDR3 nucleotides are TGCGCCGGCAGCTTGGGGAACATGAACACTGAAGCTTTCTTC.

V is TRBV5-1 and J is TRBJ2-7; 10 positions agree with TRBD2. The CDR3 length is 18 residues. CDR1 SGHRS and CDR2 YFSETQ come from the germline V gene. V was clipped by 0 bases and J by 0 bases; unmatched bases: 9. CDR3 sequence: CASSLAVAGGPSSYEQYF. In nucleotides, the CDR3 is TGCGCCAGCAGCTTGGCGGTAGCGGGGGGACCCAGCTCCTACGAGCAGTACTTC.

This clonotype was counted many times. V gene TRBV6-6 combines with J gene TRBJ1-1; D is uncertain. Germline CDR1 and CDR2: MNHNY and SVGAGI (reference sequence). The CDR3 runs to 13 residues. Trimming pared 7 bases from V and 5 bases from J, leaving 14 bases between. Written as DNA, the CDR3 is TGTGCCAGCACAGTCTCTGTAAGGACTGAAGCTTTCTTT. Translated, it gives CASTVSVRTEAFF.

The genes are TRBV29-1 and TRBJ1-5; the D is unclear. From germline, CDR1 is SQVTM and CDR2 ANQGSEA. Deletions cut 7 bases from V and 2 bases from J, with 21 bases between. The CDR3 loop spans 16 amino acids. The CDR3 sequence: CSGPDPGRKGNQPQHF. The CDR3 DNA sequence: TGCAGCGGCCCCGATCCGGGGAGAAAGGGCAATCAGCCCCAGCATTTT.

As regards this clonotype: At one end the junction does not follow the germline gene, possibly because of a read error. The CDR3 bases are TGTACCAGCAGTTCCTCCGGGGGGACATATACGCAGTATTTT. This codes for CTSSSSGGTYTQYF. This chain connects TRBV6-5 to TRBJ2-3; perhaps TRBD2 as D (7 bases). The CDR3 length is 14 residues. Germline lookup yields CDR1 MNHEY and CDR2 SVGAGI.

There are a few counts of this clonotype. A much more abundant neighbour one base away suggests this may be a read error. In DNA form, the CDR3 reads TGTGTCAGCAGCGCCTCCAACAATGAGCAGTTCTTC. It yields the protein CVSSASNNEQFF. The chain combines TRBV5-4 with TRBJ2-1; D is uncertain. The length of the CDR3 is 12 residues. The germline CDR1 and CDR2 sequences are SGHNT and YYREEE (reference sequence).

Remarks on this clonotype: Since the CDR3 does not end with the conserved phenylalanine or tryptophan, this likely comes from a read error. Here the CDR3 DNA reads TGCAGCGTTGGAGAGGTCGGGGGGGTCAACGTCCTGACTTCC. Encoded protein: CSVGEVGGVNVLTS. The chain is built from TRBV29-1 and TRBJ2-6, with TRBD2 matching over 8 bases. Per the germline V gene, CDR1 is SQVTM and CDR2 is ANQGSEA. CDR3 size: 14 residues.

Concerning this clonotype: Mismatch with germline at one junction end may stem from a read error. The chain joins TRBV29-1 to TRBJ2-1, with 8 nucleotides matching TRBD2. CDR3 length equals 16 residues. The V gene's germline CDR1 is SQVTM and CDR2 ANQGSEA. The CDR3 loop reads CSVQLLLAGGRNEQLF. CDR3 coding DNA: TGCAGCGTTCAACTGCTTCTGGCGGGAGGAAGGAATGAGCAGCTCTTC.

Notes on this clonotype: Compared with germline, one end of the junction differs, possibly owing to a read error. This sequence joins TRBV6-6 and TRBJ1-6; no firm D call. CDR3 size: 17 residues. Germline CDR1 reads MNHNY; CDR2 reads SVGAGI (reference sequence). This CDR3 is CPSGYVETSSYNSPLHF. The CDR3 region has the DNA TGTCCCAGCGGTTACGTTGAGACGAGCTCCTATAATTCACCCCTCCACTTT.

The rearrangement uses TRBV4-2 and TRBJ2-1; D perhaps matches TRBD2 (6 bases). V shed 10 bases and J shed 3 bases, with 22 bases lying between them. The CDR3 runs to 16 residues. Germline CDR1 LGHNA, CDR2 YNFKEQ. In DNA form, the CDR3 reads TGTGCCAACAACCAAGAGGAGGGGTCAAGCTACAATGAGCAGTTCTTC. This translates into CANNQEEGSSYNEQFF.

Worth noting for this clonotype: A much more abundant neighbour one base away suggests this may be a read error. J is TRBJ2-2 and V is TRBV28; possible D gene TRBD1, 6 bases. The germline V and J ends were trimmed by 7 bases and 6 bases, with 18 bases remaining between them. CDR3 length: 15 residues. Germline lookup yields CDR1 MDHEN and CDR2 SYDVKM. The DNA for the CDR3 is TGTGCCAGCAACCCTTACAGGGATGAGGCCGGGGAGCTGTTTTTT. The encoded protein is CASNPYRDEAGELFF. The full variable domain, with the rest looked up from reference TRBV28 and TRBJ2-2, is DVKVTQSSRYLVKRTGEKVFLECVQDMDHENMFWYRQDPGLGLRLIYFSYDVKMKEKGDIPEGYSVSREKKERFSLILESASTNQTSMYLCASNPYRDEAGELFFGEGSRLTVL.

In regard to this clonotype: The junction does not match germline at one end; this may be a read error. The chain is built from TRBV4-1 and TRBJ2-6, with D possibly being TRBD1 (5 bases). This CDR3 contains 16 residues. Germline assignment: CDR1 MGHRA and CDR2 YSYEKL. DNA of the CDR3: TGTGCCATCAGCCAGAACAGCAACTCTGGGGCCAACGTCCTGATTTTC. Its protein is CAISQNSNSGANVLIF.

With respect to this clonotype: A much larger clone lies a single base off, so this may be a read error. This chain links TRBV7-9 with TRBJ2-3; 11 nucleotides match TRBD2. CDR1 is SEHNR, CDR2 FQNEAQ, per germline (reference sequence). The CDR3 totals 14 residues. As DNA, the CDR3 is TGTGACAGTACTAGCGGGGGACCTCACGGTACGCAGTATTTT. Protein sequence: CDSTSGGPHGTQYF.

This clonotype was seen just once. The junction differs from germline at one of its ends, possibly a read error. This chain connects TRBV10-2 to TRBJ2-7, with D possibly matching TRBD2 (5 bases). Germline CDR1 reads WSHSY; CDR2 reads SAAADI. CDR3 size: 14 residues. The CDR3 sequence: CANSVTGIAYEQYF. As DNA, the CDR3 is TGCGCCAACAGTGTGACGGGGATAGCATACGAGCAGTACTTC.

A word on this clonotype: One end of the junction fails to match germline, which may point to a read error. The chain has TRBV11-3 and TRBJ2-3; 11 nucleotides align to TRBD2. This CDR3 spans 16 amino acids. Germline-derived CDR1 and CDR2 are SGHNT and YENEEA. CDR3 protein: CASRPGTSGFADTEYF. The CDR3, as DNA: TGTGCCAGCAGGCCAGGGACTAGCGGATTTGCAGATACGGAGTATTTT.

The chain is built from TRBV4-2 and TRBJ2-1; 9 bases match TRBD2. Germline CDR1 and CDR2: LGHNA and YNFKEQ. The CDR3 extends over 15 amino acids. V lost 6 bases to trimming and J lost 7 bases; unmatched junction nucleotides: 10. CDR3 nucleotides: TGTGCCAGCAGTCACCAAAGCGGGGGGTTGAATGAGCAGTTCTTC. This translates into CASSHQSGGLNEQFF.

This clonotype came up a few times. The gene calls are TRBV28 and TRBJ2-6, with unresolved D. Per germline, CDR1 MDHEN and CDR2 SYDVKM. The CDR3 sequence is 15 residues long. Trimming took off 6 bases at V and 0 bases at J, with 9 bases between the two ends. Written as DNA, the CDR3 is TGTGCCAGCAGGCCTGGAAACTCTGGGGCCAACGTCCTGACTTTC. Protein: CASRPGNSGANVLTF.

In this sample, this clonotype turned up a few times. The genes are TRBV2 and TRBJ1-5, with D tentatively TRBD1 (5 bases). Trimming stripped 6 bases from V and 7 bases from J, with 16 bases between. The CDR3 consists of 14 residues. Looked up from germline, CDR1 is SNHLY and CDR2 is FYNNEI. The CDR3 sequence is CASRKEGQVQPQHF. CDR3 DNA: TGTGCCAGCAGGAAAGAGGGGCAGGTGCAGCCCCAGCATTTT.

A remark on this clonotype: A read error may explain this, as a much larger clone is one base away. The chain joins TRBV28 to TRBJ1-5; 7 bases are a match to TRBD1. Germline V lookup: CDR1 MDHEN, CDR2 SYDVKM. This CDR3 spans 13 amino acids. Trimming at V came to 11 bases and at J to 11 bases, leaving 15 bases not matched to a gene. As DNA, the CDR3 is TGTGCCCGCATACGACAGGGACGGGGAACCCAGCATTTT. Translated: CARIRQGRGTQHF.

This clonotype was seen many times. The rearrangement joins TRBV29-1 to TRBJ2-7, with D hard to call. Germline values: CDR1 SQVTM, CDR2 ANQGSEA. This CDR3 region has 12 residues. Trimming pared 6 bases from V and 2 bases from J, leaving 11 bases between. The CDR3 loop reads CSVATDPYEQYF. Written as DNA, the CDR3 is TGCAGCGTCGCCACGGATCCCTACGAGCAGTACTTC.

To note about this clonotype: At one of its ends the junction is not consistent with the germline gene, which may arise from a read error. This sequence joins TRBV11-2 and TRBJ1-1, with D possibly being TRBD1 (5 bases). In germline, CDR1 is SGHAT, CDR2 FQNNGV. The CDR3 covers 12 residues. The CDR3 loop is CASSPDGAEALF. CDR3 sequence (DNA): TGTGCCAGCAGCCCGGACGGGGCTGAAGCTCTCTTT.